This is a list of T cell receptor beta chains from one sample in a study of T cells in Graves' hyperthyroidism and ophthalmopathy. Via MiXCR, TCRdb re-called the multiplex PCR reads, giving one row per CDR3 protein. The sample has about 660,000 distinct CDR3 sequences; just under 45% are singletons. The specimen sequenced was peripheral blood or thyroid tissue (not recorded which). These receptors all stem from an adult man with Graves' disease, either hyperthyroidism or ophthalmopathy (not recorded which). The conserved cysteine and the conserved F or W are not part of the CDR3 here. D genes are given only for firm matches.

d_gene	v_gene	j_gene	CDR3aa
.	TRBV7-9	TRBJ1-1	ASSHKSRVEAF
TRBD1	TRBV10-3	TRBJ1-1	AITQTGVNTEAF
TRBD2	TRBV7-9	TRBJ2-3	ASSFTSGLYHGDTQY
.	TRBV19	TRBJ1-3	ATTAPSGNTIY
.	TRBV20-1	TRBJ2-5	SASAGGAAMETQY
TRBD2	TRBV7-9	TRBJ2-7	ASSNSGRWAFEQY
TRBD1	TRBV19	TRBJ1-1	ASIMTGNRPEAF
TRBD1	TRBV5-1	TRBJ1-3	ASSWGQVDTGNTIY
TRBD1	TRBV11-2	TRBJ1-1	ASSPDRDDRTEAF
.	TRBV2	TRBJ1-1	ATLPGAF
.	TRBV24-1	TRBJ1-2	ATGDQRTAYGYT
.	TRBV5-4	TRBJ1-4	ASSQDTVEKLF
TRBD1	TRBV7-2	TRBJ1-2	ASSSRQGQGGYT
TRBD1	TRBV20-1	TRBJ2-5	SAVRDRGREETQY
TRBD1	TRBV10-2	TRBJ1-2	ASTGQEYGYT
.	TRBV6-1	TRBJ1-2	ASSEYGGNYGYT
TRBD1	TRBV29-1	TRBJ1-2	STGTGGSYGYT
TRBD1	TRBV14	TRBJ1-6	ASSQGTGYNSPLH
.	TRBV5-6	TRBJ1-5	ASSLLRGDNQPQH
TRBD2	TRBV7-8	TRBJ2-5	ASSPTSGLRSRETQY
.	TRBV6-1	TRBJ1-6	ASSQGQGFYNSPLH
TRBD1	TRBV7-9	TRBJ2-7	ASSRTPGTVRGSYEQY
TRBD2	TRBV20-1	TRBJ2-2	SAPKREGRTGELF